What follows describes a single TCR beta chain. Its antigen is as yet unknown. One end of the junction is discordant with germline, which a read error may explain. Both blood RNA, taken from unsorted whole blood, and germline DNA were extracted. A constant-region primer primed TCR beta cDNA synthesis from 450 to 550 ng of total RNA. Libraries of TCR beta came from three nested multiplex PCR rounds with slightly modified ARM-PCR. A C-beta reverse primer and TRBV1-TRBV30 forward primers served in each of the first two PCR rounds, at about 10 cycles apiece. TCRdb analysed the multiplex PCR reads with MiXCR anew, one entry per CDR3 protein. The data show over 250,000 distinct CDR3 sequences, 50% to 60% seen once. CDR1 SQVTM and CDR2 ANQGSEA come from the germline V gene. The CDR3 consists of 10 residues. This record comes from a study of tumor-infiltrating lymphocytes in primary liver carcinoma. Broader study findings: The use of bulk unsorted samples meant that CD4+ and CD8+ repertoires were not compared. Tumor-adjacent and tumor-blood pairs displayed less overlap than did pairs of tumor regions.

This chain connects TRBV29-1 to TRBJ1-2; D call uncertain. The origin of this receptor is a young woman with primary liver carcinoma and hepatitis B virus infection. The sample taken for sequencing was peripheral blood. The CDR3 sequence: CSVEFGSHTF. The CDR3, as DNA: TGCAGTGTTGAATTCGGGAGCCACACCTTC.